These 24 T cell receptor beta chains originate from one sample sequenced in a study of response to subunit inactivated influenza vaccine. TCRdb fed the RT-PCR reads into MiXCR, producing one record per CDR3 protein. The sample includes approximately 160,000 distinct CDR3 sequences, around 10% of them seen just once. The input for sequencing was CD8+ T cells sorted from PBMCs, taken 23 to 25 months after vaccination. The receptors stem from a man between 50 and 69 years old who received an inactivated influenza vaccine.

The chain carries TRBV4-3 and TRBJ2-7, with 10 bases lining up with TRBD2. This CDR3 is 16 amino acids long. J was trimmed by 0 bases and V by 3 bases; bases with no gene match: 5. Germline values: CDR1 LGHNA, CDR2 YSLEER. CDR3 protein: CASSQGIAGGSYEQYF. The CDR3, as DNA: TGCGCCAGCAGCCAGGGAATAGCGGGGGGCTCCTACGAGCAGTACTTC.

The sample holds a few counts of this clonotype. V and J are TRBV20-1 and TRBJ1-1; no clear D. This CDR3 region has 13 residues. With 6 bases removed from V and 3 bases from J, the gap between germline ends came to 14 bases. CDR1 and CDR2 from the germline V gene are DFQATT and SNEGSKA (reference sequence). The CDR3 reads CSALGSMDTEAFF. The CDR3 region has the DNA TGCAGTGCCTTAGGGTCGATGGACACTGAAGCTTTCTTT.

DNA for the CDR3: TGTGCCAGCAGTTACGGATCCCAAAGCGGGAGGACCAAAAACATTCAGTACTTC. Residues: CASSYGSQSGRTKNIQYF. The chain links TRBV6-2 or TRBV6-3 to TRBJ2-4, with 9 bases identical to TRBD2. The CDR3 contains 18 residues. V shed 2 bases, J shed 2 bases, and the junction held 10 bases outside the gene matches. Germline-derived CDR1 and CDR2 are MNHEY and SVGEGT.

Written as DNA, the CDR3 is TGCAGTGCTCGCCCACGGGGCTCTGGGCAGTACTTC. It yields the protein CSARPRGSGQYF. V and J are TRBV20-1 and TRBJ2-7, with D perhaps being TRBD1 or TRBD2 (5 bases each). CDR1 is DFQATT, CDR2 SNEGSKA, per germline (reference sequence). The CDR3 covers 12 residues. V was clipped by 5 bases and J by 9 bases, with 17 bases between them.

The chain uses TRBV12-3 or TRBV12-4 and TRBJ1-1; D is uncertain. The CDR3 length is 10 residues. The V and J ends lost 8 bases and 7 bases respectively, with 8 bases between them. In DNA, the CDR3 is TGTGCCAGCCTGGGTCTTGAAGCTTTCTTT. Translated, it gives CASLGLEAFF.

The J gene is TRBJ1-2, the V gene TRBV5-1; 9 bases match TRBD1. Losses at the gene ends were 2 bases for V and 7 bases for J; bases not matched to a gene: 9. The germline V gene encodes CDR1 SGHRS and CDR2 YFSETQ. The CDR3 sequence is 15 residues long. CDR3 bases: TGCGCCAGCAGCTTAGAAGACAGGGGGATGTTTGGCTACACCTTC. Its translation is CASSLEDRGMFGYTF. Together with reference TRBV5-1 and TRBJ1-2, the CDR3 gives the full variable domain: KAGVTQTPRYLIKTRGQQVTLSCSPISGHRSVSWYQQTPGQGLQFLFEYFSETQRNKGNFPGRFSGRQFSNSRSEMNVSTLELGDSALYLCASSLEDRGMFGYTFGSGTRLTVV.

The rearrangement links TRBV20-1 to TRBJ2-1; D is unresolved. The ends were cut back, 1 base at V and 3 bases at J, with 19 bases in the middle. The germline CDR1 and CDR2 sequences are DFQATT and SNEGSKA (reference sequence). This CDR3 has 17 residues. CDR3 residues: CSARVPFDQALYNEQFF. The CDR3 DNA reads as TGCAGTGCTAGAGTCCCCTTTGACCAAGCGCTCTACAATGAGCAGTTCTTC.

This clonotype has a count of ten or more. The gene calls are TRBV7-9 and TRBJ2-7; D ambiguous. V lost 4 bases to trimming and J lost 2 bases, with 6 bases between them. The CDR3 has 12 residues. Germline V gene lookup returns CDR1 SEHNR and CDR2 FQNEAQ (reference sequence). In DNA, the CDR3 is TGTGCCAGCAGCTCCGGACCCTACGAGCAGTACTTC. It specifies CASSSGPYEQYF. Full variable domain (rest looked up from reference TRBV7-9 and TRBJ2-7): DTGVSQNPRHKITKRGQNVTFRCDPISEHNRLYWYRQTLGQGPEFLTYFQNEAQLEKSRLLSDRFSAERPKGSFSTLEIQRTEQGDSAMYLCASSSGPYEQYFGPGTRLTVT.

V usage is TRBV24-1 and J usage is TRBJ2-5; D uncertain. This CDR3 has 17 residues. In germline, CDR1 is KGHDR, CDR2 SFDVKD. V gave up 1 base and J gave up 1 base, with 15 bases separating them. CDR3 DNA: TGTGCCACCAGTGATTTTTGGCATGTTCTGGGCCAAGAGACCCAGTACTTC. Amino acids: CATSDFWHVLGQETQYF.

The chain combines TRBV16 with TRBJ2-3; the D is unclear. The germline gives CDR1 KGHSY, CDR2 FQNENV. The CDR3 spans 13 residues. V dropped 7 bases and J dropped 3 bases, with 11 bases sitting between them. In nucleotides, the CDR3 is TGTGCCAGCACCCCCAGTTGGACAGATACGCAGTATTTT. Protein product: CASTPSWTDTQYF.

This clonotype has only a few counts. The chain couples TRBV20-1 to TRBJ2-7, with 7 bases identical to TRBD2. CDR3 length: 14 amino acids. V shed 5 bases and J 3 bases; nucleotides not matched to a gene: 10. Germline lookup yields CDR1 DFQATT and CDR2 SNEGSKA (reference sequence). In nucleotides, the CDR3 is TGCAGTGCTCTCGATGGGCGGGAGTACTACGAGCAGTACTTC. It encodes CSALDGREYYEQYF.

The chain recombines TRBV28 with TRBJ2-5; D possibly corresponds to TRBD2 (5 bases). Germline CDR1 and CDR2: MDHEN and SYDVKM. This CDR3 is 14 amino acids long. Trimming took 4 bases from V and 4 from J, leaving 13 bases between them. The CDR3 loop is CASSSPGSGETQYF. CDR3 nucleotides: TGTGCCAGCAGTTCCCCGGGAAGCGGAGAGACCCAGTACTTC.

This sequence joins TRBV4-2 and TRBJ1-4; D might be TRBD1 (5 bases). Trimming removed 4 bases from V and 8 bases from J, with 11 bases in between. The CDR3 length is 13 residues. Germline V gene data show CDR1 as LGHNA and CDR2 as YNFKEQ. CDR3 residues: CASSLGEGEKLFF. The CDR3 bases are TGTGCCAGCAGCCTGGGGGAGGGGGAAAAACTGTTTTTT.

V usage is TRBV27 and J usage is TRBJ2-2; D unresolved. The CDR3 has 16 amino acids. Germline V gene lookup returns CDR1 MNHEY and CDR2 SMNVEV (reference sequence). V lost 1 base and J lost 0, with 9 bases in between. CDR3 loop: CASSLLGFTNTGELFF. As DNA, the CDR3 is TGTGCCAGCAGTTTATTGGGGTTTACGAACACCGGGGAGCTGTTTTTT.

The J gene is TRBJ2-1, the V gene TRBV27, with a weak D call TRBD1 (5 bases). Trimming stripped 3 bases from V and 3 bases from J, with 18 bases between. The CDR3 extends over 17 amino acids. Germline V gene lookup returns CDR1 MNHEY and CDR2 SMNVEV (reference sequence). The CDR3 is CASSFLSTLRGYNEQFF. CDR3 bases: TGTGCCAGCAGTTTTCTTTCGACCTTAAGGGGCTACAATGAGCAGTTCTTC.

In its sample, this clonotype was seen many times. The V and J genes are TRBV11-2 and TRBJ2-3; D is undetermined. Germline V lookup: CDR1 SGHAT, CDR2 FQNNGV. The CDR3 runs 15 residues. Trimming left V 3 bases short and J 0 bases short, with 10 bases between. In nucleotides, the CDR3 is TGTGCCAGCAGCTTGGAGTTTCCTAGCACAGATACGCAGTATTTT. Its protein is CASSLEFPSTDTQYF.

The CDR3 sequence: CASSLKGWQGVETQYF. CDR3 in DNA: TGTGCCAGCAGCTTAAAAGGATGGCAGGGCGTAGAGACCCAGTACTTC. The chain has TRBV7-2 and TRBJ2-5, with D maybe TRBD1 (5 bases). CDR3 length: 16 amino acids. Deletions cut 2 bases from V and 4 bases from J, with 17 bases between. Germline-derived CDR1 and CDR2 are SGHTA and FQGNSA.

J is TRBJ2-3 and V is TRBV12-3 or TRBV12-4; 7 bases align to TRBD2. The junction had 6 bases not matched to a gene; V was cut back by 5 bases and J by 1 base. The CDR3 spans 15 residues. This CDR3 is CASSILAGGTDTQYF. The CDR3 DNA reads as TGTGCCAGCAGTATCCTGGCGGGGGGCACAGATACGCAGTATTTT.

This clonotype showed up many times. The chain links TRBV12-3 or TRBV12-4 to TRBJ2-2; tentatively, D is TRBD1 (6 bases). V was trimmed by 6 bases and J by 6 bases, leaving 14 bases between them. CDR3 length: 14 amino acids. CDR3: CASSLTGQAGELFF. The CDR3 DNA follows: TGTGCCAGCAGCCTTACAGGGCAGGCCGGGGAGCTGTTTTTT.

This clonotype was counted between two and nine times. The CDR3 region is CASSRTGNQETQYF. For the CDR3, the DNA is TGTGCCAGCAGTAGGACAGGAAACCAAGAGACCCAGTACTTC. The V gene is TRBV12-3 or TRBV12-4, the J gene TRBJ2-5, with 7 bases fitting TRBD1. With V trimmed by 5 bases and J by 0 bases, 3 bases remained unmatched. The CDR3 has 14 residues.

In this sample, this clonotype turned up a few times. This sequence joins TRBV6-2 or TRBV6-3 and TRBJ2-2; 7 nucleotides match TRBD1. CDR1 is MNHEY and CDR2 is SVGEGT in the germline V gene. This CDR3 region has 16 residues. V was pared by 4 bases and J by 6 bases, with 11 bases of the junction left unmatched. The CDR3 DNA reads TGTGCCAGCAGTTCCAGACAGGGTCGCGGCGCCGGGGAGCTGTTTTTT. The encoded protein is CASSSRQGRGAGELFF.

V usage is TRBV20-1 and J usage is TRBJ2-2; 12 positions match TRBD2. This CDR3 spans 15 amino acids. With V trimmed by 3 bases and J by 7 bases, 6 bases remained unmatched. Germline CDR1 and CDR2: DFQATT and SNEGSKA (reference sequence). CDR3: CSARSLAGGVGELFF. The CDR3 DNA sequence: TGCAGTGCTAGGAGTCTAGCGGGAGGGGTCGGGGAGCTGTTTTTT.

This chain joins TRBV9 and TRBJ2-1; 7 bases fit TRBD1. The J segment lost 2 bases and the V segment lost 3 bases, leaving 8 bases of the junction unmatched. Germline assignment: CDR1 SGDLS and CDR2 YYNGEE. There are 16 residues in the CDR3. CDR3 in DNA: TGTGCCAGCAGCGAGGGGGCTAGTCGGACCTACAATGAGCAGTTCTTC. Protein sequence: CASSEGASRTYNEQFF.

To note about this clonotype: With a much larger clone just one base away, this may be a read error. The CDR3 is CASSFAYEQYF. In DNA form, the CDR3 reads TGTGCCAGCAGTTTCGCCTACGAGCAGTACTTC. The J gene is TRBJ2-7, the V gene TRBV6-5; D uncertain. The CDR3 contains 11 residues. The V end lost 4 bases, the J end lost 2 bases, and 3 bases lay between the germline ends. CDR1 and CDR2 (germline): MNHEY, SVGAGI.